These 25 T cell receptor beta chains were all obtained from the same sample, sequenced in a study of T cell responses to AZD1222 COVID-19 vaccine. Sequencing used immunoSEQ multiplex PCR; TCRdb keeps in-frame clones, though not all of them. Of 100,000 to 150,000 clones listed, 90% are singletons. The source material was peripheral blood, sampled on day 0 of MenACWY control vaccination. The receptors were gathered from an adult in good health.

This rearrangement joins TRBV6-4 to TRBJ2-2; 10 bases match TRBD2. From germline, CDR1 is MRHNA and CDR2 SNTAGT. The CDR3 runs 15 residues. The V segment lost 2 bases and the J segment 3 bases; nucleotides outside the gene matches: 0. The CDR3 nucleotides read TGTGCCAGCAGTGACCTAGCGGGGGACACCGGGGAGCTGTTTTTT. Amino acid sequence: CASSDLAGDTGELFF.

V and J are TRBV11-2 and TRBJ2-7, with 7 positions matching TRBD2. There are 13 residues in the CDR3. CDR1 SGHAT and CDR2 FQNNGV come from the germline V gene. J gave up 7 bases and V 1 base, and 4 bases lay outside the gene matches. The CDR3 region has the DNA TGTGCCAGCAGCTTAGCACTAGCGTGGGAGCAGTACGTC. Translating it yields CASSLALAWEQYV.

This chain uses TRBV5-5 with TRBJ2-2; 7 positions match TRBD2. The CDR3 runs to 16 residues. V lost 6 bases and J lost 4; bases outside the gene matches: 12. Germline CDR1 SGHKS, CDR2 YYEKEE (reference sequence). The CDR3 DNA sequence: TGTGCCAGCAACTCCCGTGGTTCGGGGGGCACCGGGGAGCTGTTTTTT. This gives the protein CASNSRGSGGTGELFF. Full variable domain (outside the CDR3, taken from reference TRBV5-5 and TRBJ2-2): DAGVTQSPTHLIKTRGQQVTLRCSPISGHKSVSWYQQVLGQGPQFIFQYYEKEERGRGNFPDRFSARQFPNYSSELNVNALLLGDSALYLCASNSRGSGGTGELFFGEGSRLTVL.

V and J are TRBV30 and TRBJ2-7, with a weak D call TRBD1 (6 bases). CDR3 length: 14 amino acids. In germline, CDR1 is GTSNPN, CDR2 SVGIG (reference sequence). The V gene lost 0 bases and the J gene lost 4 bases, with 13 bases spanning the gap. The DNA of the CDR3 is TGTGCCTGGAGTGTACCAGGGGACCCATACGAGCAGTACTTC. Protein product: CAWSVPGDPYEQYF.

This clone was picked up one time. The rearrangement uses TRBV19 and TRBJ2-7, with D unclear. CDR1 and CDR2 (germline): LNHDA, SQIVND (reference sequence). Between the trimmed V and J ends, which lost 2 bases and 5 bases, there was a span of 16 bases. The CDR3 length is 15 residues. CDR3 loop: CASSISYGFSDEQYF. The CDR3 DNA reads TGTGCCAGTAGTATATCGTACGGGTTCTCAGACGAGCAGTACTTC.

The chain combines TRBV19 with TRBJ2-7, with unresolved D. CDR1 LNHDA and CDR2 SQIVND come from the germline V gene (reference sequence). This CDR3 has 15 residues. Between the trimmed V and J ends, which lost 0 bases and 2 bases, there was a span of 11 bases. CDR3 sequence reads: CASSIDWATPYEQYF. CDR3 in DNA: TGTGCCAGTAGTATAGATTGGGCCACCCCCTACGAGCAGTACTTC.

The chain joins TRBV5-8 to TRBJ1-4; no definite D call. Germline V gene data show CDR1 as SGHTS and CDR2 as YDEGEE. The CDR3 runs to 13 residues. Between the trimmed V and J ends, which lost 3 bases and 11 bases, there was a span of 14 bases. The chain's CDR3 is CASSSQFGGKLFF. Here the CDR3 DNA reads TGTGCCAGCAGCTCGCAATTTGGAGGGAAACTGTTTTTT.

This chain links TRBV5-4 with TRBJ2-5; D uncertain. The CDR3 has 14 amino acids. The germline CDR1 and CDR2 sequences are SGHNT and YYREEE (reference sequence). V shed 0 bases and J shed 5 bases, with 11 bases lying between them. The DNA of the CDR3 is TGTGCCAGCAGCTTGGGATCGGATTCGGAGACCCAGTACTTC. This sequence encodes CASSLGSDSETQYF. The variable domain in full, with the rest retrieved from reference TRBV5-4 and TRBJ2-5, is ETGVTQSPTHLIKTRGQQVTLRCSSQSGHNTVSWYQQALGQGPQFIFQYYREEENGRGNFPPRFSGLQFPNYSSELNVNALELDDSALYLCASSLGSDSETQYFGPGTRLLVL.

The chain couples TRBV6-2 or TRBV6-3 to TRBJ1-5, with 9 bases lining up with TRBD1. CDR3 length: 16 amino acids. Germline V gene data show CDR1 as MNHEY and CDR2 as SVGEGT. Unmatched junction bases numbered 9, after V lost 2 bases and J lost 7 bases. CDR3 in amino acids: CASSYDPGTGLQPQHF. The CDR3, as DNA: TGTGCCAGCAGTTACGATCCCGGGACAGGGCTCCAGCCCCAGCATTTT.

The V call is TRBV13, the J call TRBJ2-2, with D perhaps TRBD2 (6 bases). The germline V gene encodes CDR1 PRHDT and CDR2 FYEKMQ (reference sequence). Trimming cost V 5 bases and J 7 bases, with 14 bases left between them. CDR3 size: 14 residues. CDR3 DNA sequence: TGTGCCAGCAGCCCCCAGGAGGGGAACGGGGAGCTGTTTTTT. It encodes CASSPQEGNGELFF.

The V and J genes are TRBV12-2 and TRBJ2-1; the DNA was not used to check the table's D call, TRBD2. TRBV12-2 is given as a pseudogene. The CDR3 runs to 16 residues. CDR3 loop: CASRFSPGLVGGEQFF. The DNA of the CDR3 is TGTGCAAGTCGCTTTTCCCCGGGACTAGTGGGCGGTGAGCAGTTCTTC.

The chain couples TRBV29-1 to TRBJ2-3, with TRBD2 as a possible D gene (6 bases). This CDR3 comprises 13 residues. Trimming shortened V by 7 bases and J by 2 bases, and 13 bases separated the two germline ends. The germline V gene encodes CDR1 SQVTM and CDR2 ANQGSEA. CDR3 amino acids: CSGRRVNTDTQYF. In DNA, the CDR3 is TGCAGCGGGAGGAGGGTTAACACAGATACGCAGTATTTT.

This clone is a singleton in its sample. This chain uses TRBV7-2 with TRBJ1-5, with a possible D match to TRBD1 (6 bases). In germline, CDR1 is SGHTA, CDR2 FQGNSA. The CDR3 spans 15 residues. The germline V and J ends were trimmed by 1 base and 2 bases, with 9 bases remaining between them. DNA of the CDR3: TGTGCCAGCAGCTTAGGACCAGGGGGCAATCAGCCCCAGCATTTT. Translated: CASSLGPGGNQPQHF.

The CDR3 DNA reads TGTGCCAGCAGTTTCAGGGGAAAGGGCAATCAGCCCCAGCATTTT. Translation: CASSFRGKGNQPQHF. This rearrangement joins TRBV28 to TRBJ1-5; D may be TRBD1 (6 bases). CDR1 MDHEN and CDR2 SYDVKM come from the germline V gene. V was pared by 3 bases and J by 2 bases, with 11 bases between. The CDR3 runs 15 residues.

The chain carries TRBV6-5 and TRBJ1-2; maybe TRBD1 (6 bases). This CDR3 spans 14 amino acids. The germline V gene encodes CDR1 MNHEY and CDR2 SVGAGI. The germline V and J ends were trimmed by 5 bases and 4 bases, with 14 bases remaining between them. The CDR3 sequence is CASSNPGQGYGYTF. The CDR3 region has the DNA TGTGCCAGCAGTAACCCGGGACAAGGCTATGGCTACACCTTC.

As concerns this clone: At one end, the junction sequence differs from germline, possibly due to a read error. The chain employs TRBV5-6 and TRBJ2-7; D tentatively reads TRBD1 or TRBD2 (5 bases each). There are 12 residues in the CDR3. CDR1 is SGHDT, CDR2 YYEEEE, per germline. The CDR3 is CASSDAGTERNF. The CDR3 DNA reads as TGTGCCAGCAGCGACGCCGGGACCGAGCGCAACTTC.

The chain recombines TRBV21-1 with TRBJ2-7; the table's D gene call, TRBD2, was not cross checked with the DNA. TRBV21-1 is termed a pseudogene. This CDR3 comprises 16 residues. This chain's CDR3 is CASRLSRGQVLYEQYV. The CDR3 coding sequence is TGTGCCAGCAGGCTGAGCCGGGGTCAAGTACTTTACGAGCAGTACGTC.

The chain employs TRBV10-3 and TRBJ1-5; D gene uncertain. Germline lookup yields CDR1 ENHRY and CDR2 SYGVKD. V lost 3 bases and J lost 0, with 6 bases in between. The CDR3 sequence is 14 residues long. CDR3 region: CAISDSYSNQPQHF. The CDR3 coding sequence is TGTGCCATCAGTGACTCCTATAGCAATCAGCCCCAGCATTTT.

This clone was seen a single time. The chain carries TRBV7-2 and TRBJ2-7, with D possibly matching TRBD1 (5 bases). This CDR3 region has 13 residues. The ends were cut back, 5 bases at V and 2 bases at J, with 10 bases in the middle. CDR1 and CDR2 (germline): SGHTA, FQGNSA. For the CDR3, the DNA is TGTGCCAGCAGCGTGCAGGGTACCTACGAGCAGTACTTC. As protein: CASSVQGTYEQYF.

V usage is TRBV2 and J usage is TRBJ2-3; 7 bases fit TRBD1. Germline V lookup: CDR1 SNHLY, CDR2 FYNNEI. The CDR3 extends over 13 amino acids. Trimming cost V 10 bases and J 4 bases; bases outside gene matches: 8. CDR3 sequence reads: CATPGQVADTQYF. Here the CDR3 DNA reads TGTGCCACCCCCGGACAGGTGGCAGATACGCAGTATTTT.

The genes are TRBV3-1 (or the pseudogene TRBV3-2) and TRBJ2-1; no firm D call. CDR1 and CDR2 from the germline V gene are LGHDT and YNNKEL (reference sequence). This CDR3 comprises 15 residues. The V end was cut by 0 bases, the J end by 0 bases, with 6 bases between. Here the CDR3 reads CASSQDLSSYNEQFF. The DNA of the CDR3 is TGTGCCAGCAGCCAAGACCTCAGCTCCTACAATGAGCAGTTCTTC.

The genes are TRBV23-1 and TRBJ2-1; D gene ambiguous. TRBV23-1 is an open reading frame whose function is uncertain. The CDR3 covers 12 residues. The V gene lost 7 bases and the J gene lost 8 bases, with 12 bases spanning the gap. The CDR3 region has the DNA TGCGCCAGCAAGACAAGGGTGGATGAGCAGTTCTTC. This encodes CASKTRVDEQFF.

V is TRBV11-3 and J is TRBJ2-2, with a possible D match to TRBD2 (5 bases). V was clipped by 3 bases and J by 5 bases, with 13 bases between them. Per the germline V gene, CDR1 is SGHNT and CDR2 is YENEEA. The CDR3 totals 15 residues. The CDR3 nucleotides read TGTGCCAGCAGCTTGGGTGGGAGTGGAACCGGGGAGCTGTTTTTT. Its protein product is CASSLGGSGTGELFF. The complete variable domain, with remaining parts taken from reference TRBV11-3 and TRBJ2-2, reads EAGVVQSPRYKIIEKKQPVAFWCNPISGHNTLYWYLQNLGQGPELLIRYENEEAVDDSQLPKDRFSAERLKGVDSTLKIQPAELGDSAVYLCASSLGGSGTGELFFGEGSRLTVL.

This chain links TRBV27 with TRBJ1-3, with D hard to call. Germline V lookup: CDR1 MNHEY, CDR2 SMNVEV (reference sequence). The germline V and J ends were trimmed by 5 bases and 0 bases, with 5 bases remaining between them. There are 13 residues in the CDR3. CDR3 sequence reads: CASSLTSGNTIYF. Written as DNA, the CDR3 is TGTGCCAGCAGTCTAACCTCTGGAAACACCATATATTTT.

Here the CDR3 DNA reads TGTGCCAGCAGCCCCGGGACAGGGTATGAGCAGTACGTC. Protein: CASSPGTGYEQYV. V usage is TRBV14 and J usage is TRBJ2-7; 9 bases match TRBD1. Germline CDR1 reads SGHDN; CDR2 reads FVKESK. Losses at the gene ends were 4 bases for V and 7 bases for J; bases not matched to a gene: 5. This CDR3 is 13 amino acids long.